This is a list of T cell receptor beta chains from one sample in a study of beta chain features in type 1 diabetes. Repertoires were generated with immunoSEQ multiplex PCR, while TCRdb's copy carries only in-frame clones and drops some. The repertoire holds roughly 340,000 clones, with about 14% as singletons. The sample consisted of naive CD4+ T cells from blood. The receptor set was obtained from a woman under 30 with type 1 diabetes. The CDR3 runs from the conserved cysteine through the conserved F or W. A D gene is named only where the DNA matches it firmly. Expanded clones are given a class, and other clones once, few, many or no size at all.

abundance: few; d_gene: -; j_gene: TRBJ1-2; v_gene: TRBV18; CDR3aa: CASSPLDSLERGYTF; CDR3nt: TGTGCCAGCTCACCACTCGACAGCTTAGAGCGTGGCTACACCTTC
abundance: -; d_gene: -; j_gene: TRBJ2-5; v_gene: TRBV11-3; CDR3aa: CASSLRAGETQYF; CDR3nt: TGTGCCAGCAGCTTACGAGCGGGAGAGACCCAGTACTTC
abundance: -; d_gene: -; j_gene: TRBJ2-1; v_gene: TRBV6-5; CDR3aa: CASTDRDKYNEQFF; CDR3nt: TGTGCCAGCACAGACCGGGACAAATACAATGAGCAGTTCTTC
abundance: -; d_gene: TRBD1; j_gene: TRBJ2-1; v_gene: TRBV27; CDR3aa: CASSTRTGRYNEQFF; CDR3nt: TGTGCCAGCAGTACCCGGACAGGGAGGTACAATGAGCAGTTCTTC
abundance: few; d_gene: TRBD2; j_gene: TRBJ2-7; v_gene: TRBV5-1; CDR3aa: CASSFFGTSLYEQYF; CDR3nt: TGCGCCAGCAGCTTTTTTGGGACTAGCCTTTACGAGCAGTACTTC
abundance: few; d_gene: TRBD1; j_gene: TRBJ2-1; v_gene: TRBV7-2; CDR3aa: CASSSGQGAYNEQFF; CDR3nt: TGTGCCAGCAGCTCAGGACAGGGTGCCTACAATGAGCAGTTCTTC
abundance: few; d_gene: -; j_gene: TRBJ2-3; v_gene: TRBV9; CDR3aa: CASSVVLLGGTDTQYF; CDR3nt: TGTGCCAGCAGCGTAGTCCTCCTCGGGGGCACAGATACGCAGTATTTT
abundance: few; d_gene: -; j_gene: TRBJ2-3; v_gene: TRBV28; CDR3aa: CASSLDQDNTDTQYF; CDR3nt: TGTGCCAGCAGTTTGGATCAGGACAACACAGATACGCAGTATTTT
abundance: few; d_gene: -; j_gene: TRBJ2-1; v_gene: TRBV2; CDR3aa: CASSEERSSSYNEQFF; CDR3nt: TGTGCCAGCAGTGAAGAGCGGTCAAGCTCCTACAATGAGCAGTTCTTC
abundance: few; d_gene: TRBD2; j_gene: TRBJ2-1; v_gene: TRBV30; CDR3aa: CAWTDPGGGPGSYNEQFF; CDR3nt: TGTGCCTGGACCGACCCGGGAGGGGGACCTGGCTCCTACAATGAGCAGTTCTTC
abundance: few; d_gene: -; j_gene: TRBJ2-5; v_gene: TRBV6-5; CDR3aa: CASSTSWVAQETQYF; CDR3nt: -
abundance: -; d_gene: TRBD2; j_gene: TRBJ2-2; v_gene: TRBV30; CDR3aa: CALDRNLAGVGGELFF; CDR3nt: TGTGCCTTGGACAGGAACCTAGCGGGAGTTGGCGGGGAGCTGTTTTTT
abundance: few; d_gene: TRBD1; j_gene: TRBJ1-2; v_gene: TRBV5-4; CDR3aa: CASTWRAGGLPYGYTF; CDR3nt: TGTGCCAGCACCTGGAGGGCAGGGGGCTTGCCCTATGGCTACACCTTC
abundance: few; d_gene: TRBD1; j_gene: TRBJ2-7; v_gene: TRBV7-3; CDR3aa: CASSPWGTGSLGEQYF; CDR3nt: TGTGCCAGCAGCCCGTGGGGGACAGGGAGTCTGGGTGAGCAGTACTTC
abundance: -; d_gene: TRBD2; j_gene: TRBJ2-5; v_gene: TRBV5-1; CDR3aa: CASSPGTSGPKRTQYF; CDR3nt: TGCGCCAGCAGCCCCGGGACTAGCGGTCCTAAGAGGACCCAGTACTTC
abundance: -; d_gene: TRBD2; j_gene: TRBJ2-1; v_gene: TRBV5-4; CDR3aa: CASSLPLADYNEQFF; CDR3nt: TGTGCCAGCAGCTTACCGCTAGCGGACTACAATGAGCAGTTCTTC
abundance: few; d_gene: -; j_gene: TRBJ1-1; v_gene: TRBV29-1; CDR3aa: CSVARQPLNTEAFF; CDR3nt: TGCAGCGTTGCCAGGCAACCCCTGAACACTGAAGCTTTCTTT
abundance: few; d_gene: TRBD1; j_gene: TRBJ1-5; v_gene: TRBV7-9; CDR3aa: CASSPGTGGNQPQHF; CDR3nt: TGTGCCAGCAGCCCCGGGACAGGGGGGAATCAGCCCCAGCATTTT
abundance: few; d_gene: -; j_gene: TRBJ2-3; v_gene: TRBV29-1; CDR3aa: CSGEGADTQYF; CDR3nt: TGCAGCGGGGAAGGGGCAGATACGCAGTATTTT
abundance: -; d_gene: TRBD2; j_gene: TRBJ2-1; v_gene: TRBV27; CDR3aa: CASRLAGGPASKQFF; CDR3nt: TGTGCCAGCCGTCTAGCGGGAGGGCCTGCGAGTAAGCAGTTCTTC
abundance: few; d_gene: -; j_gene: TRBJ2-2; v_gene: TRBV27; CDR3aa: CASSFAGTTGELFF; CDR3nt: TGTGCCAGCTCCTTCGCCGGGACAACCGGGGAGCTGTTTTTT
abundance: -; d_gene: -; j_gene: TRBJ1-1; v_gene: TRBV25-1; CDR3aa: CASSPQRWNTEAFF; CDR3nt: TGTGCCAGCAGTCCACAGAGATGGAACACTGAAGCTTTCTTT
abundance: -; d_gene: TRBD2; j_gene: TRBJ2-5; v_gene: TRBV7-9; CDR3aa: CASSLAGGKETQYF; CDR3nt: TGTGCCAGCAGCTTAGCGGGAGGGAAAGAGACCCAGTACTTC
abundance: few; d_gene: -; j_gene: TRBJ1-2; v_gene: TRBV27; CDR3aa: CASSTGQIRNYGYTF; CDR3nt: TGTGCCAGCTCAACCGGACAGATAAGAAACTATGGCTACACCTTC
abundance: -; d_gene: -; j_gene: TRBJ2-7; v_gene: TRBV7-9; CDR3aa: CASSPAYEQYF; CDR3nt: TGTGCCAGCAGCCCTGCCTACGAGCAGTACTTC
abundance: -; d_gene: -; j_gene: TRBJ2-5; v_gene: TRBV14; CDR3aa: CASSQAEGGEVETQYF; CDR3nt: TGTGCCAGCAGCCAGGCAGAAGGTGGAGAAGTGGAGACCCAGTACTTC
abundance: -; d_gene: TRBD2; j_gene: TRBJ2-3; v_gene: TRBV9; CDR3aa: CASSILAGGADTQYF; CDR3nt: TGTGCCAGCAGCATCCTAGCGGGAGGCGCAGATACGCAGTATTTT
abundance: -; d_gene: TRBD1; j_gene: TRBJ2-5; v_gene: TRBV28; CDR3aa: CASIGQGGRETQYF; CDR3nt: TGTGCCAGCATCGGACAGGGGGGACGGGAGACCCAGTACTTC
abundance: few; d_gene: -; j_gene: TRBJ2-1; v_gene: TRBV7-9; CDR3aa: CASSFRDILSYNEQFF; CDR3nt: TGTGCCAGCAGCTTCCGCGACATATTATCCTACAATGAGCAGTTCTTC
abundance: -; d_gene: -; j_gene: TRBJ1-1; v_gene: TRBV2; CDR3aa: CASSVGRVDTEAFF; CDR3nt: TGTGCCAGCAGTGTTGGCAGGGTTGACACTGAAGCTTTCTTT
abundance: -; d_gene: -; j_gene: TRBJ1-5; v_gene: TRBV6-6; CDR3aa: CASNGWGDYSNQPQHF; CDR3nt: TGTGCCAGCAATGGTTGGGGAGACTATAGCAATCAGCCCCAGCATTTT
abundance: once; d_gene: TRBD2; j_gene: TRBJ2-7; v_gene: TRBV6-5; CDR3aa: CASAPASSGRNEQYF; CDR3nt: TGTGCCAGCGCGCCCGCCTCTAGCGGGAGAAACGAGCAGTACTTC
abundance: few; d_gene: TRBD1; j_gene: TRBJ2-5; v_gene: TRBV28; CDR3aa: CASSSPGTGSGETQYF; CDR3nt: TGTGCCAGCAGTTCTCCCGGGACAGGGAGCGGGGAGACCCAGTACTTC
abundance: few; d_gene: TRBD1; j_gene: TRBJ1-2; v_gene: TRBV23-1; CDR3aa: CASSQGQGVLYGYTF; CDR3nt: TGCGCCAGCAGTCAGGGACAGGGGGTTCTATATGGCTACACCTTC
abundance: -; d_gene: TRBD1; j_gene: TRBJ1-5; v_gene: TRBV7-9; CDR3aa: CASSTQGAGGSNQPQHF; CDR3nt: TGTGCCAGCAGCACGCAGGGGGCTGGGGGGAGCAATCAGCCCCAGCATTTT
abundance: -; d_gene: -; j_gene: TRBJ2-2; v_gene: TRBV7-9; CDR3aa: CASSRTTNTGELFF; CDR3nt: TGTGCCAGCAGCCGGACAACGAACACCGGGGAGCTGTTTTTT
abundance: few; d_gene: TRBD2; j_gene: TRBJ2-7; v_gene: TRBV18; CDR3aa: CASSRPSGSAYEQYF; CDR3nt: TGTGCCAGCTCACGACCTAGCGGGAGTGCCTACGAGCAGTACTTC
abundance: -; d_gene: -; j_gene: TRBJ1-1; v_gene: TRBV29-1; CDR3aa: CSVFSARAARNTEAFF; CDR3nt: TGCAGCGTCTTTTCGGCCAGGGCCGCAAGGAACACTGAAGCTTTCTTT
abundance: -; d_gene: -; j_gene: TRBJ1-2; v_gene: TRBV7-9; CDR3aa: CASSLAAAQGYTF; CDR3nt: TGTGCCAGCAGCTTAGCGGCGGCCCAGGGCTACACCTTC
abundance: few; d_gene: TRBD2; j_gene: TRBJ2-4; v_gene: TRBV2; CDR3aa: CASSEGLAGNIQYF; CDR3nt: TGTGCCAGCAGTGAAGGCCTAGCGGGAAACATTCAGTACTTC
abundance: -; d_gene: -; j_gene: TRBJ2-7; v_gene: TRBV20-1; CDR3aa: CSASSGFKQYF; CDR3nt: TGCAGTGCTAGCTCGGGGTTCAAGCAGTACTTC
abundance: -; d_gene: TRBD1; j_gene: TRBJ2-3; v_gene: TRBV28; CDR3aa: CASPPGQGRTDTQYF; CDR3nt: TGTGCCTCCCCGCCGGGACAGGGTCGCACAGATACGCAGTATTTT
abundance: -; d_gene: -; j_gene: TRBJ2-1; v_gene: TRBV11-2; CDR3aa: CASSRLGAGGEQFF; CDR3nt: TGTGCCAGCAGCCGACTAGGGGCTGGGGGTGAGCAGTTCTTC
abundance: -; d_gene: TRBD2; j_gene: TRBJ2-7; v_gene: TRBV10-3; CDR3aa: CAISMGLESSYEQYF; CDR3nt: TGTGCCATCAGCATGGGACTAGAGAGCTCCTACGAGCAGTACTTC
abundance: few; d_gene: -; j_gene: TRBJ1-2; v_gene: TRBV30; CDR3aa: CAWIGGMAYGYTF; CDR3nt: TGTGCCTGGATTGGGGGGATGGCCTATGGCTACACCTTC
abundance: few; d_gene: TRBD2; j_gene: TRBJ2-1; v_gene: TRBV2; CDR3aa: CASSERGGARYNEQFF; CDR3nt: TGTGCCAGCAGTGAACGGGGAGGGGCCCGCTACAATGAGCAGTTCTTC
abundance: few; d_gene: -; j_gene: TRBJ1-5; v_gene: TRBV29-1; CDR3aa: CSVAGQSGQPQHF; CDR3nt: TGCAGCGTCGCGGGTCAGTCGGGTCAGCCCCAGCATTTT
abundance: -; d_gene: TRBD1; j_gene: TRBJ2-2; v_gene: TRBV15; CDR3aa: CATRHRGLSGELFF; CDR3nt: TGTGCCACCAGGCACAGGGGGCTCTCCGGGGAGCTGTTTTTT
abundance: few; d_gene: -; j_gene: TRBJ2-5; v_gene: TRBV5-1; CDR3aa: CASSLAGRETQYF; CDR3nt: TGCGCCAGCAGCTTGGCCGGGAGAGAGACCCAGTACTTC
abundance: -; d_gene: -; j_gene: TRBJ2-7; v_gene: TRBV18; CDR3aa: CASSPTTGSFSYEQYF; CDR3nt: TGTGCCAGCTCACCTACGACAGGATCCTTCTCCTACGAGCAGTACTTC